These T cell receptor beta chains were read from a single sample in a study of identifying expanded T cells in peripheral blood. TCRdb's table, derived via immunoSEQ multiplex PCR, lists solely in-frame clones and lacks some. The sample shows tens of thousands of clones, approximately 79% of them seen only once. Sequencing was carried out using blood. The receptors shown here come from a person aged 18 to 75 in good health. The CDR3 runs from the conserved cysteine through the conserved F or W. A D gene is named only where the DNA matches it firmly. Not every row has a clone size; where given, it reads once, few, many or a size class.

.	TRBV5-4	TRBJ1-1	.	14	CASSLKQVNTEAFF	TGTGCCAGCAGTCTTAAACAGGTGAACACTGAAGCTTTCTTT
.	TRBV10-2	TRBJ2-6	.	18	CASSALGARSSGANVLTF	TGCGCCAGCAGCGCTCTCGGGGCCCGGAGCTCTGGGGCCAACGTCCTGACTTTC
.	TRBV7-9	TRBJ1-2	.	14	CASSLGSSPYGYTF	TGTGCCAGCAGCTTAGGCAGTTCCCCCTATGGCTACACCTTC
.	TRBV27	TRBJ2-5	TRBD1	14	CASSRGQVGETQYF	TGTGCCAGCAGTCGAGGACAGGTAGGAGAGACCCAGTACTTC
.	TRBV29-1	TRBJ2-1	TRBD2	14	CSGVGGGSYNEQFF	TGCAGCGGTGTCGGGGGGGGCTCCTACAATGAGCAGTTCTTC
.	TRBV9	TRBJ1-1	TRBD1	13	CASSVRQGTEAFF	TGTGCCAGCAGCGTCCGACAGGGGACTGAAGCTTTCTTT
.	TRBV10-2	TRBJ1-1	.	16	CASRDGLIGAGTEAFF	TGCGCCAGCAGGGATGGGCTAATAGGGGCGGGCACTGAAGCTTTCTTT
.	TRBV7-2	TRBJ2-1	.	14	CASSFAGGGNEQFF	TGTGCCAGCAGCTTCGCTGGGGGCGGCAATGAGCAGTTCTTC
.	TRBV10-3	TRBJ2-2	TRBD2	15	CATSAGDTNTGELFF	TGTGCCACCTCAGCGGGGGATACGAACACCGGGGAGCTGTTTTTT
.	TRBV5-1	TRBJ1-2	TRBD1	16	CASSREPGQGNYGYTF	TGCGCCAGCAGCAGAGAACCGGGACAGGGAAACTATGGCTACACCTTC
few	TRBV7-9	TRBJ1-2	.	14	CATRVGAQSYGYTF	TGTGCCACCCGGGTGGGGGCGCAAAGCTATGGCTACACCTTC